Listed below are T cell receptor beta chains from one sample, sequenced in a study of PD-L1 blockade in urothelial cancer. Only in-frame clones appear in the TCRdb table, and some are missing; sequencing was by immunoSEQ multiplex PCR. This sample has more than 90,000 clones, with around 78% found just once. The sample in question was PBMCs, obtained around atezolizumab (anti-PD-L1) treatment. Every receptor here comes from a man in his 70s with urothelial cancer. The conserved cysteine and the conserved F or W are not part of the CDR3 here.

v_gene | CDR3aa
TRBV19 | ASSTITGLHSYSTVRSSNEQY
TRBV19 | ASSPAQH
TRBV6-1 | ASSAKVTATGELF
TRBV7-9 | ASSTAFRVGSDTQY
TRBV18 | ASSPLLAGWEDTQY
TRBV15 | ATSRDQDMVGQPQH
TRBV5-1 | ASSFPGQGFLSYNEQF
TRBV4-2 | ASSSATSGRNTGELF
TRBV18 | ASSGSAQETQY
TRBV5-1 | ASSLDPQESHGYT
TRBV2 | ASKIDGGATTGELF
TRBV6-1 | ASSETGDLGNTIY
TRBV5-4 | ASSLQGEQGYEQY
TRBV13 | ASSLLGRQGMQSKTGELF
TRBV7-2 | ASSHGGGGPPDTQY
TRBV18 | ASSLRREETQY
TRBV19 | ASSIGSGIYGYT
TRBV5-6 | ASSRRGIEETQY
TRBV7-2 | ASRGRADGYT
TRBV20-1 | SAQRTDTQY
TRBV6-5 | ASSYDRGNYGYT
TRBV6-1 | ASSDVRDNYGYT
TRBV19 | ASSISITANYGYT
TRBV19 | ASSINGFSTDTQY
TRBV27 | ASSQKNDPGEQY
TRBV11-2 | ASSPFGTSGGNEQF
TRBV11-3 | ASSRDRDSPLH
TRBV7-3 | ASSQDMNTEAF
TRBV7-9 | ASSGTSGTYEQY
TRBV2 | ASSEGAEGSNQPQH
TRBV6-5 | ASRPGQANTGELF
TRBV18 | ASSGDRGTEAF
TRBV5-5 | ASSSQMAGELF
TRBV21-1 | ASSKEYRYTEAF
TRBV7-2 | ASTLILAGDPEQF
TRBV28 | ASSWGEAGNEQF
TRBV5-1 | ASSLGLAGVETQY
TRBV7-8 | ASSLQTGEFQTEAF
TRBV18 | ASSPPGQGSYGELF
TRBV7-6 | ASSLTGDSSYEQY
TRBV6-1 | ASSYNQETQY
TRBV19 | ASASGSYNEQF
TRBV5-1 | ASSLFAGEEQY
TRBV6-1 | ASTLGRGIGYGYT
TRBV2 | ASNKDRGNGQPQH
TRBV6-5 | ASSPVFTTNEKLF
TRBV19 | ASSPRTGGGYT
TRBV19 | ASRRETGDSYEQY
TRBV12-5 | ASARGATDTQY